Shown below are 26 T cell receptor beta chains from a single sample sequenced in a study of monozygotic twins with inflammatory bowel disease (dated by TCRdb to about 2019). The library was generated by 5' RACE. The instrument given in TCRdb is Illumina HiSeq 2500. Once TCRdb had reprocessed the reads, it stored one entry per CDR3 protein sequence and supplied no DNA. This sample's records show approximately 120,000 distinct CDR3 sequences. The leading ten clones occupy 9.5% to 15% of the sample. Input material: blood. These receptors were collected from a human donor with ulcerative colitis or Crohn's disease, or a healthy co-twin of an affected twin (not recorded which).

This chain joins TRBV5-6 and TRBJ1-1. Germline-derived CDR1 and CDR2 are SGHDT and YYEEEE. The length of the CDR3 is 14 residues. The CDR3 reads CASSLAGMNTEAFF.

This chain uses TRBV27 with TRBJ1-5. The CDR3 contains 15 residues. Germline CDR1 reads MNHEY; CDR2 reads SMNVEV (reference sequence). CDR3 region: CASSIGTLSNQPQHF.

The chain combines TRBV20-1 with TRBJ2-1; TCRdb outputs TRBD2, but without DNA this stays unchecked. This CDR3 is 15 amino acids long. Germline V CDR1 and CDR2: DFQATT, SNEGSKA (reference sequence). The CDR3 loop is CSARGTSGRENEQFF.

The CDR3: CASSTGSFYGYTF. This sequence joins TRBV7-9 and TRBJ1-2; TCRdb indicates TRBD1, and absent DNA this call remains unverified. The CDR3 sequence is 13 residues long. Germline V gene lookup returns CDR1 SEHNR and CDR2 FQNEAQ (reference sequence).

V usage is TRBV7-9 and J usage is TRBJ2-1; TCRdb outputs TRBD1, but without DNA this stays unchecked. Germline V CDR1 and CDR2: SEHNR, FQNEAQ (reference sequence). This CDR3 has 14 residues. The CDR3 here is CASSFYLGGGEQFF.

The chain combines TRBV10-3 with TRBJ2-7; the TCRdb D gene call, TRBD2, has no DNA to confirm it. The CDR3 extends over 16 amino acids. CDR1 is ENHRY, CDR2 SYGVKD, per germline. The CDR3 here is CAISEGIRSGAYEQYF.

V and J are TRBV11-1 and TRBJ2-7; absent DNA, TCRdb's TRBD1 call cannot be checked. The CDR3 runs to 14 residues. Germline V gene lookup returns CDR1 SGHAT and CDR2 FQDESV (reference sequence). This chain's CDR3 is CASSLGGQEYEQYF.

J is TRBJ1-5 and V is TRBV5-1; TCRdb calls TRBD1, which cannot be checked without DNA. Germline V gene sequence: CDR1 SGHRS, CDR2 YFSETQ. CDR3 length: 14 amino acids. CDR3 amino acids: CASSLTGGDQPQHF.

The chain combines TRBV5-1 with TRBJ2-1; with no DNA, the TCRdb D assignment of TRBD1 cannot be verified. The V gene's germline CDR1 is SGHRS and CDR2 YFSETQ. This CDR3 spans 16 amino acids. This CDR3 reads CASTPWGTGLYNEQFF.

V gene TRBV7-8 combines with J gene TRBJ2-5; TCRdb's D call, TRBD1, is unchecked because there is no DNA. There are 14 residues in the CDR3. CDR1 is SGHVS and CDR2 is FQNEAQ in the germline V gene. The CDR3 sequence is CASSTSGGVETQYF.

The chain links TRBV20-1 to TRBJ1-5. CDR1 and CDR2 (germline): DFQATT, SNEGSKA (reference sequence). The CDR3 sequence is 14 residues long. The CDR3 reads CSARVGSVDQPQHF.

The chain is built from TRBV20-1 and TRBJ2-2. Germline assignment: CDR1 DFQATT and CDR2 SNEGSKA (reference sequence). CDR3 length equals 15 residues. The CDR3 loop is CSAMPRASDTGELFF.

The V call is TRBV7-9, the J call TRBJ1-1; without DNA, the TCRdb call of TRBD1 cannot be checked. The CDR3 totals 16 residues. The germline V gene encodes CDR1 SEHNR and CDR2 FQNEAQ (reference sequence). The CDR3: CASSPTRARVNTEAFF.

CDR3 amino acids: CASSSGMEGLSYGYTF. The gene calls are TRBV5-5 and TRBJ1-2. Per germline, CDR1 SGHKS and CDR2 YYEKEE (reference sequence). The CDR3 loop spans 16 amino acids.

The chain recombines TRBV7-2 with TRBJ2-3; the TRBD2 assignment by TCRdb is unverifiable without DNA. Looked up from germline, CDR1 is SGHTA and CDR2 is FQGNSA. The CDR3 has 16 residues. CDR3 sequence reads: CASTPGSSGGTDTQYF.

The chain is built from TRBV12-3 or TRBV12-4 and TRBJ2-1. The CDR3 runs 14 residues. The CDR3 sequence: CASSYTHENNEQFF.

The chain employs TRBV29-1 and TRBJ1-2. The CDR3 is 13 residues long. Germline CDR1 reads SQVTM; CDR2 reads ANQGSEA. CDR3 residues: CSVLGLSNYGYTF.

The chain carries TRBV3-1 and TRBJ2-7. The germline CDR1 and CDR2 sequences are LGHDT and YNNKEL (reference sequence). The CDR3 runs to 17 residues. CDR3 sequence reads: CASSQGLLGSISYEQYF.

The J gene is TRBJ1-2, the V gene TRBV6-1; TCRdb designates TRBD1, a call that cannot be tested without DNA. The CDR3 spans 14 residues. CDR1 is MNHNS and CDR2 is SASEGT in the germline V gene. CDR3 loop: CASWNPGTAESYTF.

CDR3 sequence reads: CASSLSGGRAYGYTF. The chain is built from TRBV7-9 and TRBJ1-2. The CDR3 loop spans 15 amino acids. In germline, CDR1 is SEHNR, CDR2 FQNEAQ (reference sequence).

The V and J genes are TRBV20-1 and TRBJ2-1; TCRdb picks TRBD1, but there is no DNA to check that call. Per germline, CDR1 DFQATT and CDR2 SNEGSKA (reference sequence). This CDR3 has 13 residues. CDR3 sequence reads: CSATPASYNKQFF.

V and J are TRBV9 and TRBJ2-2; TCRdb designates TRBD2, a call that cannot be tested without DNA. This CDR3 region has 15 residues. CDR1 and CDR2 from the germline V gene are SGDLS and YYNGEE. CDR3 sequence: CASSIGLAVTGELFF.

The chain links TRBV27 to TRBJ2-1; there is no DNA to check the TCRdb D call of TRBD2. This CDR3 spans 13 amino acids. Germline lookup yields CDR1 MNHEY and CDR2 SMNVEV (reference sequence). CDR3: CASSWSPRVGQFF.

The J gene is TRBJ1-6, the V gene TRBV5-1; TCRdb calls TRBD1, which cannot be checked without DNA. CDR3 length equals 16 residues. Germline CDR1 is SGHRS and CDR2 is YFSETQ. CDR3: CASSPMPGRDNSPLHF.

J is TRBJ2-2 and V is TRBV6-5; with no DNA, the TCRdb D assignment of TRBD1 cannot be verified. Germline CDR1 and CDR2: MNHEY and SVGAGI. The CDR3 consists of 16 residues. CDR3 protein: CASSYRPGAVTGELFF.

The chain employs TRBV5-1 and TRBJ2-1. The CDR3 totals 14 residues. Germline CDR1 SGHRS, CDR2 YFSETQ. The CDR3 is CASSLSLLVNEQFF.